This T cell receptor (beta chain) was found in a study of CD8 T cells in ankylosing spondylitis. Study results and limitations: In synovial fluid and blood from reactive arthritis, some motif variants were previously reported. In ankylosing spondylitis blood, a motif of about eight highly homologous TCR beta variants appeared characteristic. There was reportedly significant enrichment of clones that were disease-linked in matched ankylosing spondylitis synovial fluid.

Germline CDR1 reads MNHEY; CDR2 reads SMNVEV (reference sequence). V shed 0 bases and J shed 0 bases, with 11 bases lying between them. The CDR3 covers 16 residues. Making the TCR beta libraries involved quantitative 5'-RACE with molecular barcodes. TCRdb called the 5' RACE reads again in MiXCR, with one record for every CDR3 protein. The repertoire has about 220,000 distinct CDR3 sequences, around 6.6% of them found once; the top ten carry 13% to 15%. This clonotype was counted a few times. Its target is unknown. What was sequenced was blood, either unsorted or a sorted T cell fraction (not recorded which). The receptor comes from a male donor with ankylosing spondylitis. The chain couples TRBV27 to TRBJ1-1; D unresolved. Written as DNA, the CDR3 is TGTGCCAGCAGTTTATCGGGTCGGATCATGAACACTGAAGCTTTCTTT. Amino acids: CASSLSGRIMNTEAFF.